This is a list of T cell receptor beta chains from one sample in a study of beta chain features in type 1 diabetes. The table came from immunoSEQ multiplex PCR; TCRdb's copy has only in-frame clones and leaves some out. The data show under 300,000 clones, around 24% seen once. The specimen sequenced was naive CD4+ T cells from blood. These receptors all stem from a young woman with type 1 diabetes. Each CDR3 is given with its conserved first and last residue. The D gene is left open where the match is weak. Not every row has a clone size; where given, it reads once, few, many or a size class.

clone_size j_call v_call d_call cdr3_aa cdr3_nt
- TRBJ2-3 TRBV11-2 - CATLRDGTDTQYF TGTGCAACCCTCCGGGATGGGACAGATACGCAGTATTTT
- TRBJ2-1 TRBV11-2 - CASTLEGLDGNEQFF TGTGCCAGCACCCTGGAGGGGCTTGATGGTAATGAGCAGTTCTTC
- TRBJ1-2 TRBV29-1 TRBD1 CSVPSGQGFYGYTF TGCAGCGTACCTTCGGGACAGGGTTTCTATGGCTACACCTTC
- TRBJ2-7 TRBV27 - CASSPNWEDHEQYF TGTGCCAGCAGCCCGAATTGGGAGGACCACGAGCAGTACTTC
- TRBJ1-1 TRBV7-9 - CASSGDARGSEAFF TGTGCCAGCAGCGGAGACGCAAGGGGTTCCGAAGCTTTCTTT
- TRBJ2-1 TRBV7-2 TRBD2 CASSALAGGENEQFF TGTGCCAGCAGTGCACTAGCGGGAGGAGAAAATGAGCAGTTCTTC
few TRBJ1-1 TRBV7-9 - CASSTGMNTEAFF TGTGCCAGCAGTACAGGCATGAACACTGAAGCTTTCTTT
- TRBJ2-3 TRBV15 TRBD2 CATSRELAGGSDTQYF TGTGCCACCAGCAGAGAACTAGCGGGAGGGTCAGATACGCAGTATTTT
- TRBJ2-1 TRBV7-9 TRBD2 CASSSGLAGTYEQFF TGTGCCAGCAGCTCCGGACTAGCGGGAACGTATGAGCAGTTCTTC
few TRBJ1-1 TRBV29-1 - CSVARGYMNTEAFF TGCAGCGTCGCCCGGGGATACATGAACACTGAAGCTTTCTTT
- TRBJ2-4 TRBV7-8 TRBD1 CASSWDRGNIQYF TGTGCCAGCAGCTGGGACAGGGGGAACATTCAGTACTTC
few TRBJ1-5 TRBV5-1 - CASSLTGREPQHF TGCGCCAGCAGCTTGACAGGGCGTGAGCCCCAGCATTTT
few TRBJ1-2 TRBV20-1 - CSARGEYGYTF TGCAGTGCTAGAGGAGAGTACGGCTACACCTTC
- TRBJ2-2 TRBV23-1 TRBD2 CASFSGRAGELFF TGCGCCAGCTTTAGCGGGAGGGCCGGGGAGCTGTTTTTT
few TRBJ2-1 TRBV7-9 TRBD2 CASSLVLPGGNEQFF TGTGCCAGCAGCTTAGTTCTCCCGGGAGGAAATGAGCAGTTCTTC
few TRBJ1-1 TRBV29-1 TRBD1 CSVATRTGVMNTEAFF TGCAGCGTTGCAACCCGGACAGGGGTGATGAACACTGAAGCTTTCTTT
few TRBJ1-5 TRBV19 - CASSIGTRFSQPQHF TGTGCCAGTAGTATAGGGACACGCTTCTCCCAGCCCCAGCATTTT
- TRBJ2-7 TRBV4-1 TRBD2 CASSQDGSGRIWQYF TGCGCCAGCAGCCAAGACGGTAGCGGGAGAATTTGGCAGTACTTC
- TRBJ2-5 TRBV21-1 - CASSKGRLAGGGETQYF TGTGCCAGCAGCAAAGGGAGACTAGCGGGAGGAGGAGAGACCCAGTACTTC
- TRBJ2-3 TRBV11-3 - CASSLVRNTQYF TGTGCCAGCAGCTTAGTCAGGAATACGCAGTATTTT
- TRBJ1-2 TRBV28 - CASSLLVRDEGYTF TGTGCCAGCAGTTTATTAGTCAGGGATGAGGGCTACACCTTC
- TRBJ1-1 TRBV6-5 - CASSYLDRNTEAFF TGTGCCAGCAGTTACCTAGACAGGAACACTGAAGCTTTCTTT
- TRBJ2-6 TRBV9 TRBD2 CASSVDRAGGSGANVLTF TGTGCCAGCAGCGTAGATCGAGCGGGAGGTTCTGGGGCCAACGTCCTGACTTTC
few TRBJ2-5 TRBV6-6 TRBD1 CASTSIDRAETQYF TGTGCCAGCACTTCGATTGACAGGGCAGAGACCCAGTACTTC
- TRBJ2-1 TRBV12-5 - CASGLGDEQFF TGTGCTAGTGGCCTAGGGGATGAGCAGTTCTTC
once TRBJ2-7 TRBV19 TRBD2 CASSLSSGYYEQYF TGTGCCAGTAGTCTCTCTAGCGGATACTACGAGCAGTACTTC
few TRBJ2-5 TRBV7-2 - CASSFPQKTQYF TGTGCCAGCAGCTTCCCACAGAAGACCCAGTACTTC
few TRBJ1-1 TRBV30 - CARAPTNTEAFF TGTGCCCGAGCCCCCACGAACACTGAAGCTTTCTTT
few TRBJ2-2 TRBV6-1 TRBD2 CAGKRTSGYTGELFF TGTGCCGGAAAAAGGACTAGCGGATACACCGGGGAGCTGTTTTTT
few TRBJ2-5 TRBV30 - CAWSRPAGLEETQYF TGTGCCTGGAGCCGACCGGCAGGGCTAGAAGAGACCCAGTACTTC
few TRBJ2-5 TRBV29-1 - CSVDLTSQETQYF TGCAGCGTTGACTTAACAAGTCAAGAGACCCAGTACTTC
few TRBJ1-1 TRBV5-1 - CASSGPGHLNTEAFF TGCGCCAGCAGCGGACCCGGACACCTGAACACTGAAGCTTTCTTT
few TRBJ2-1 TRBV7-3 - CASSSGANEQFF TGTGCCAGCAGCTCGGGAGCTAATGAGCAGTTCTTC
- TRBJ2-7 TRBV29-1 TRBD2 CSVEDRAGGISYEQYF TGCAGCGTTGAAGATCGAGCGGGAGGAATCTCCTACGAGCAGTACTTC
- TRBJ2-7 TRBV30 - CAWRSGRVKYEQYF TGTGCCTGGAGGTCGGGCAGGGTTAAGTACGAGCAGTACTTC
- TRBJ2-1 TRBV30 - CAWSLELGRGRSSYNEQFF TGTGCCTGGAGTCTAGAGCTCGGGCGGGGCCGGAGCTCCTACAATGAGCAGTTCTTC
- TRBJ2-7 TRBV6-5 TRBD2 CASSSGGSLDYEQYF TGTGCCAGCAGTTCGGGCGGGAGCCTAGACTACGAGCAGTACTTC
- TRBJ2-2 TRBV29-1 TRBD2 CSVEPSGNTGELFF TGCAGCGTTGAACCTAGCGGGAACACCGGGGAGCTGTTTTTT
few TRBJ2-1 TRBV23-1 - CASSQLNGGDNEQFF TGCGCCAGCAGTCAATTGAATGGAGGTGACAATGAGCAGTTCTTC
- TRBJ2-7 TRBV5-1 - CASSLSAGDYEQYF TGCGCCAGCAGCTTGAGCGCAGGGGACTACGAGCAGTACTTC
- TRBJ2-1 TRBV9 TRBD2 CASSAGLAGAYNEQFF TGTGCCAGCAGCGCGGGACTAGCGGGAGCCTACAATGAGCAGTTCTTC
few TRBJ2-1 TRBV7-3 - CASSPNRDEQFF TGTGCCAGCAGCCCCAACAGGGATGAGCAGTTCTTC
- TRBJ2-6 TRBV5-1 - CASSLRWSGANVLTF TGCGCCAGCAGCTTGAGGTGGAGCGGGGCCAACGTCCTGACTTTC
- TRBJ2-6 TRBV5-1 TRBD1 CASRWDRDSSGANVLTF TGCGCCAGCAGATGGGACAGGGACAGCTCTGGGGCCAACGTCCTGACTTTC
- TRBJ2-7 TRBV5-1 TRBD1 CASSLFWTGNPLGEQYF TGCGCCAGCAGCTTGTTCTGGACAGGGAACCCCCTGGGCGAGCAGTACTTC
- TRBJ2-4 TRBV19 - CASSLDRNLGQNIQYF TGTGCCAGTAGCCTCGACAGGAACCTGGGCCAAAACATTCAGTACTTC
few TRBJ2-7 TRBV18 - CASSETIYEQYF TGTGCCAGCTCAGAGACAATCTACGAGCAGTACTTC
- TRBJ2-5 TRBV19 TRBD1 CATGTGVEETQYF TGTGCCACAGGGACAGGGGTGGAGGAGACCCAGTACTTC
few TRBJ2-1 TRBV7-8 - CASSLGGGGYNEQFF TGTGCCAGCAGCTTGGGGGGAGGGGGGTACAATGAGCAGTTCTTC
- TRBJ2-1 TRBV2 TRBD2 CASKEASGSLRQFF TGTGCCAGCAAGGAGGCTAGCGGGAGTCTACGGCAGTTCTTC
- TRBJ2-6 TRBV7-9 TRBD1 CASSLIQGEGANVLTF TGTGCCAGCAGCTTAATCCAGGGGGAAGGGGCCAACGTCCTGACTTTC
few TRBJ2-1 TRBV29-1 - CSVQFSSYNEQFF TGCAGCGTTCAATTTAGCTCCTACAATGAGCAGTTCTTC
few TRBJ2-7 TRBV5-6 - CASSLGGAAGSYEQYF TGTGCCAGCAGCCTGGGAGGAGCGGCTGGCTCCTACGAGCAGTACTTC
- TRBJ2-7 TRBV28 TRBD1 CASSSPPGAGGFHEQYF TGTGCCAGCAGTTCCCCCCCTGGGGCAGGGGGCTTCCACGAGCAGTACTTC